This is a list of T cell receptor beta chains from one sample in a study of shared clonotypes between healthy human individuals. TCRdb's copy holds only in-frame clones and misses some; the assay was immunoSEQ multiplex PCR. The sample lists around 1 million clones, over 60% occurring once. The sequenced material came from memory CD4+ T cells sorted from blood. These receptors came from a man aged 18-30 years in good health. The CDR3 runs from the conserved cysteine through the conserved F or W. Fields, in order: clone size, V gene, J gene, D gene, CDR3 DNA, CDR3 protein. The D gene is left open where the match is weak. Some rows have no size entry. The others give once, few or many, or a class for an expanded clone.

>few|TRBV27|TRBJ2-1|TRBD2
TGTGCCAGCAGTCTAGCGGGAGGGCCCCCTGAGCAGTTCTTC
CASSLAGGPPEQFF
>NA|TRBV5-4|TRBJ1-1|TRBD1
TGTGCCAGCAGCCACAAACAGGGGGCTGACACTGAAGCTTTCTTT
CASSHKQGADTEAFF
>NA|TRBV6-5|TRBJ2-1|NA
TGTGCCAGCAGGCCCCCGGCGGGGGCACATGAGCAGTTCTTC
CASRPPAGAHEQFF
>once|TRBV19|TRBJ1-6|NA
TGTGCCAGTAGTTTAGGGGTGAATTCACCCCTCCACTTT
CASSLGVNSPLHF
>NA|TRBV10-2|TRBJ2-3|NA
TGCGCCAGCAGTGAAGGGGGGTCGGGTGATACGCAGTATTTT
CASSEGGSGDTQYF
>NA|TRBV19|TRBJ2-7|NA
TGTGCCAGTAAAGCGACAGCATCCTACGAGCAGTACTTC
CASKATASYEQYF
>NA|TRBV6-4|TRBJ2-5|TRBD2
TGTGCCAGCAGTGTTCCTAGCGGAACGTACCAAGAGACCCAGTACTTC
CASSVPSGTYQETQYF
>NA|TRBV7-2|TRBJ1-4|NA
TGTGCCAGCAGCTTAGTTGCGGGGCAGCTGAATGAAAAACTGTTTTTT
CASSLVAGQLNEKLFF
>NA|TRBV11-2|TRBJ2-2|NA
TGTGCCAGCAGCTTAGGGACAATAAACACCGGGGAGCTGTTTTTT
CASSLGTINTGELFF
>NA|TRBV28|TRBJ2-7|NA
TGTGCCAGCAGTCTCCCGAGGCGGGATTCCTACGAGCAGTACTTC
CASSLPRRDSYEQYF
>NA|TRBV19|TRBJ2-3|NA
TGTGCCAGTAGCGGGGCGGGGCGGCGTACAGATACGCAGTATTTT
CASSGAGRRTDTQYF
>few|TRBV25-1|TRBJ2-3|TRBD2
TGTGCCAGCAGTGGCTTTCTCGGTAGCGGGGGCTCAGATACGCAGTATTTT
CASSGFLGSGGSDTQYF
>NA|TRBV10-3|TRBJ1-1|TRBD1
TGTGCCATCTCAGACAGGGGAGGCACTGAAGCTTTCTTT
CAISDRGGTEAFF
>NA|TRBV29-1|TRBJ2-7|TRBD1
TGCAGCGTTGAGGACAGGGGCGACGAGCAGTACTTC
CSVEDRGDEQYF
>NA|TRBV4-3|TRBJ1-4|TRBD1
TGCGCCAGCAGCCTCGACGGGACAGCGGGAGAAAAACTGTTTTTT
CASSLDGTAGEKLFF
>NA|TRBV6-6|TRBJ2-7|NA
TGTGCCAGCATCCCCGGTGGGGGTGGGTCCTACGAGCAGTACTTC
CASIPGGGGSYEQYF
>many|TRBV19|TRBJ2-4|NA
TGTGCCAGTAGTTTGAGACAGGAAAACATTCAGTACTTC
CASSLRQENIQYF
>NA|TRBV6-1|TRBJ1-3|NA
TGTGCCAGCGACTTCTCTGGAAACACCATATATTTT
CASDFSGNTIYF
>NA|TRBV28|TRBJ2-7|NA
TGTGCCAGCAAACGTGACAAACCCTACGAGCAGTACTTC
CASKRDKPYEQYF
>NA|TRBV7-7|TRBJ2-1|TRBD2
TGTGCTAGCAGCCAAGGACTAGCGGGAGTCGATGAGCAGTTCTTC
CASSQGLAGVDEQFF
>few|TRBV18|TRBJ1-1|NA
TGTGCCAGCTCACCCTTGGCTCCGGGGAACACTGAAGCTTTCTTT
CASSPLAPGNTEAFF
>NA|TRBV7-3|TRBJ2-1|NA
TGTGCCAGCAGCTTAAGGCCGGGCAGGGAGAATGAGCAGTTCTTC
CASSLRPGRENEQFF